This T cell receptor beta chain stems from a study of CD8 T cells in Susac syndrome. General study points: Regarding the TCR sequencing and HLA analysis, the study admitted that a relatively small number of individuals were involved.

TCR beta sequencing was performed on blood CD8+ and CD4+ T cells. Negative magnetic isolation gave CD8+ and CD4+ cells; FACS enriched CD8+ TEMRA. Note on this clonotype: Its antigen is unidentified.

An amount of RNA that ranged from roughly 0.5 to 1 ug was reverse transcribed with random hexamers. Across 54 Vbeta and 13 Jbeta, TCR beta CDR3 was amplified with immunoSEQ multiplex PCR. TCRdb re-called the immunoSEQ multiplex PCR reads through MiXCR, storing one row per CDR3 protein. The table has about 200,000 distinct CDR3 sequences, 85% to 95% seen once. Deletions cut 2 bases from V and 3 bases from J, with 11 bases between. Germline V lookup: CDR1 KGHSH, CDR2 LQKENI. This CDR3 contains 16 residues. The chain has TRBV18 and TRBJ2-6, with D possibly matching TRBD1 (5 bases). Sample: CD4+ T cells from PBMCs. This TCR was sampled from a human donor with multiple sclerosis. CDR3 nucleotides: TGTGCCAGCTCACCAGTAGGGGCAGGTGGGGCCAACGTCCTGACTTTC. This encodes CASSPVGAGGANVLTF.